These 28 T cell receptor beta chains share one sample of origin, sequenced in a study of prognosis after radiotherapy for stage I lung cancer. Genomic DNA yielded TCR beta CDR3, amplified by two-round multiplex PCR. Specific primers for each TRBV and TRBJ gene were what first-round PCR used. TCRdb reanalysed the multiplex PCR reads using MiXCR and keeps one entry per CDR3 protein. The table shows around 16,000 distinct CDR3 sequences, with less than 45% occurring only once. The sample was PBMCs, taken before or after stereotactic body radiation therapy (not recorded which). The receptors derive from a donor at least 50 years old with non-small cell lung cancer.

There are many counts of this clonotype. The chain has TRBV5-4 and TRBJ1-6; TRBD1 agrees at 8 bases. V shed 0 bases, J shed 4 bases, and the junction held 3 bases outside the gene matches. There are 16 residues in the CDR3. Germline V gene sequence: CDR1 SGHNT, CDR2 YYREEE (reference sequence). CDR3 bases: TGTGCCAGCAGCTTGGGTGGACAGGGTTATAATTCACCCCTCCACTTT. Protein product: CASSLGGQGYNSPLHF.

This clonotype is medium-sized in the sample. V gene TRBV6-1 combines with J gene TRBJ2-7; 8 bases are a match to TRBD1. Germline V gene data show CDR1 as MNHNS and CDR2 as SASEGT. The junction had 8 bases not matched to a gene; V was cut back by 6 bases and J by 1 base. The CDR3 contains 15 residues. CDR3 in amino acids: CASSLRQGPSYEQYF. The CDR3 region has the DNA TGTGCCAGCAGCCTTAGACAGGGGCCGTCCTACGAGCAGTACTTC.

With regard to this clonotype: This probably arose from a read error, given a far larger clone one base away. This rearrangement joins TRBV6-4 to TRBJ2-7; D not certain. The CDR3 has 13 residues. Germline-derived CDR1 and CDR2 are MRHNA and SNTAGT. The V gene lost 5 bases and the J gene lost 0 bases, with 8 bases spanning the gap. CDR3 nucleotide sequence: TGTGCCAGCAGTTGGTACAGCTCCTACGAGCAGTACTTC. Translating gives CASSWYSSYEQYF.

This clonotype was counted ten times or more. The chain couples TRBV2 to TRBJ2-5; 8 nucleotides align to TRBD2. There are 14 residues in the CDR3. In germline, CDR1 is SNHLY, CDR2 FYNNEI. J gave up 5 bases and V 5 bases, and 7 bases lay outside the gene matches. CDR3 in amino acids: CASSREGNGETQYF. The CDR3 DNA reads TGTGCCAGCAGTCGGGAGGGCAATGGTGAGACCCAGTACTTC.

The gene calls are TRBV2 and TRBJ2-1; 12 bases align to TRBD1. Germline assignment: CDR1 SNHLY and CDR2 FYNNEI. Trimming cost V 5 bases and J 0 bases; bases outside gene matches: 5. This CDR3 contains 17 residues. The CDR3 sequence is CASSSWGQGASYNEQFF. CDR3 DNA sequence: TGTGCCAGCAGTTCCTGGGGACAGGGGGCCTCCTACAATGAGCAGTTCTTC. The whole variable domain, remainder taken from reference TRBV2 and TRBJ2-1, is EPEVTQTPSHQVTQMGQEVILRCVPISNHLYFYWYRQILGQKVEFLVSFYNNEISEKSEIFDDQFSVERPDGSNFTLKIRSTKLEDSAMYFCASSSWGQGASYNEQFFGPGTRLTVL.

The rearrangement uses TRBV7-9 and TRBJ2-1; 11 bases line up with TRBD2. The CDR3 is made up of 17 amino acids. Germline V CDR1 and CDR2: SEHNR, FQNEAQ (reference sequence). V shed 4 bases, J shed 0 bases, and the junction held 5 bases outside the gene matches. CDR3: CASSSTSGSGSYNEQFF. The CDR3 DNA reads as TGTGCCAGCAGCTCAACTAGCGGGAGCGGCTCCTACAATGAGCAGTTCTTC.

The rearrangement links TRBV6-1 to TRBJ2-7, with TRBD2 identical over 7 bases. CDR1 is MNHNS, CDR2 SASEGT, per germline. V shed 4 bases and J 4 bases; nucleotides not matched to a gene: 13. The CDR3 is 16 residues long. The CDR3 protein is CASSVEGLSGRYEQYF. DNA of the CDR3: TGTGCCAGCAGTGTTGAGGGACTATCTGGAAGGTACGAGCAGTACTTC.

V and J are TRBV19 and TRBJ1-3, with TRBD1 identical over 7 bases. Trimming at V came to 6 bases and at J to 6 bases, leaving 8 bases not matched to a gene. The germline V gene has CDR1 LNHDA and CDR2 SQIVND (reference sequence). The CDR3 contains 14 residues. CDR3 in amino acids: CASRPTGLENTIYF. CDR3 DNA: TGTGCCAGTAGACCGACAGGGCTGGAAAACACCATATATTTT.

In this sample, this clonotype turned up many times. J is TRBJ2-7 and V is TRBV9; D may be TRBD1 or TRBD2 (5 bases each). V lost 3 bases to trimming and J lost 0 bases, with 13 bases between them. Looked up from germline, CDR1 is SGDLS and CDR2 is YYNGEE. The CDR3 has 15 residues. CDR3 residues: CASSGSRDGSYEQYF. Written as DNA, the CDR3 is TGTGCCAGCAGCGGAAGCCGGGACGGCTCCTACGAGCAGTACTTC.

With regard to this clonotype: With a much larger clone just one base away, this may be a read error. J is TRBJ2-5 and V is TRBV5-8; perhaps TRBD1 as D (6 bases). Germline CDR1 SGHTS, CDR2 YDEGEE. This CDR3 spans 12 amino acids. CDR3 in DNA: TGTTCCAGCAGCTTGCAGGGGTACACCCAGTACTTC. This translates into CSSSLQGYTQYF. The entire variable domain, with the rest obtained from reference TRBV5-8 and TRBJ2-5, is as follows: EAGVTQSPTHLIKTRGQQATLRCSPISGHTSVYWYQQALGLGLQFLLWYDEGEERNRGNFPPRFSGRQFPNYSSELNVNALELEDSALYLCSSSLQGYTQYFGPGTRLLVL.

The chain links TRBV27 to TRBJ2-1, with D possibly called TRBD1 or TRBD2 (5 bases each). Germline values: CDR1 MNHEY, CDR2 SMNVEV (reference sequence). CDR3 length: 13 residues. Deletions cut 7 bases from V and 4 bases from J, with 11 bases between. The CDR3 reads CASMMGRYNEQFF. The DNA for the CDR3 is TGTGCCAGCATGATGGGACGATACAATGAGCAGTTCTTC.

The chain couples TRBV11-3 to TRBJ2-1, with 15 bases that match TRBD2. Germline V gene lookup returns CDR1 SGHNT and CDR2 YENEEA. V was pared by 5 bases and J by 10 bases, with 9 bases of the junction left unmatched. This CDR3 has 16 amino acids. CDR3 nucleotide sequence: TGTGCCAGCAGCCTAAAGGGACTAGCGGGAGGTCGAGAGCAGTTCTTC. Its protein product is CASSLKGLAGGREQFF.

This clonotype occurred many times. The V call is TRBV6-1, the J call TRBJ1-1, with D possibly matching TRBD1 (5 bases). The CDR3 is 13 amino acids. From germline, CDR1 is MNHNS and CDR2 SASEGT. V lost 11 bases and J lost 1, with 14 bases in between. DNA for the CDR3: TGTGCCTGTAGGGGCACGGGGAACACTGAAGCTTTCTTT. It specifies CACRGTGNTEAFF.

The V call is TRBV20-1, the J call TRBJ2-3, with D possibly matching TRBD2 (6 bases). Germline loops: CDR1 DFQATT, CDR2 SNEGSKA (reference sequence). V lost 1 base to trimming and J lost 0 bases, with 11 bases between them. The CDR3 extends over 15 amino acids. This CDR3 is CSARGGSGSTDTQYF. CDR3 bases: TGCAGTGCTAGAGGAGGTAGCGGTAGCACAGATACGCAGTATTTT.

The gene calls are TRBV5-1 and TRBJ2-7; D is possibly TRBD1 (6 bases). The germline gives CDR1 SGHRS, CDR2 YFSETQ. CDR3 size: 12 residues. V lost 7 bases and J 7 bases, leaving 15 bases between the germline ends. CDR3 DNA: TGCGCCAGCTTGGGCAGGGGAAATGAGCAGTACTTC. Translation gives CASLGRGNEQYF.

As concerns this clonotype: A read error likely explains this, since a far larger clone differs by one base. The J gene is TRBJ2-7, the V gene TRBV6-4; perhaps TRBD1 as D (6 bases). The CDR3 is 16 residues long. Per the germline V gene, CDR1 is MRHNA and CDR2 is SNTAGT. V was cut by 3 bases and J by 1 base, with 16 bases left in between. CDR3 sequence reads: CASSEAALDSSYEQYF. The CDR3 bases are TGTGCCAGCAGTGAAGCGGCCTTGGACAGTTCCTACGAGCAGTACTTC.

Details on this clonotype: Since the CDR3 does not end with the conserved phenylalanine or tryptophan, this likely comes from a read error. This rearrangement joins TRBV28 to TRBJ1-2; no clear D gene. Germline CDR1 and CDR2: MDHEN and SYDVKM. Between the trimmed V and J ends, which lost 3 bases and 4 bases, there was a span of 9 bases. CDR3 size: 13 residues. The CDR3 loop is CASSFQSSYGYTL. The CDR3, as DNA: TGTGCCAGCAGTTTCCAGTCTAGCTATGGCTACACCTTA.

This clonotype was recorded many times. The V gene is TRBV7-8, the J gene TRBJ1-1; D unresolved. Trimming cost V 1 base and J 1 base, with 19 bases left between them. The V gene's germline CDR1 is SGHVS and CDR2 FQNEAQ. This CDR3 is built from 18 residues. The CDR3 DNA sequence: TGTGCCAGCAGCTTAGTCGAAGGCAACGTGTTAGGGAACACTGAAGCTTTCTTT. Translating it yields CASSLVEGNVLGNTEAFF.

The sample holds many counts of this clonotype. The J gene is TRBJ2-3, the V gene TRBV9; TRBD1 aligns across 9 bases. The CDR3 extends over 15 amino acids. V dropped 3 bases and J dropped 1; count of bases not matched to a gene: 3. Germline-derived CDR1 and CDR2 are SGDLS and YYNGEE. CDR3 region: CASSAGTGRTDTQYF. In DNA form, the CDR3 reads TGTGCCAGCAGCGCGGGGACAGGGCGCACAGATACGCAGTATTTT.

The chain uses TRBV4-2 and TRBJ1-2, with 9 positions matching TRBD1. CDR3 length: 15 amino acids. V lost 2 bases and J lost 5; bases outside the gene matches: 6. Germline V gene sequence: CDR1 LGHNA, CDR2 YNFKEQ. This CDR3 is CASSQPLDRGYGYTF. In nucleotides, the CDR3 is TGTGCCAGCAGCCAACCTCTCGACAGGGGGTATGGCTACACCTTC.

The sample holds one count of this clonotype. The genes are TRBV6-2 or TRBV6-3 and TRBJ1-1; a weak D match, TRBD1 (6 bases). CDR1 is MNHEY, CDR2 SVGEGT, per germline. The CDR3 loop spans 19 amino acids. With 5 bases removed from V and 0 bases from J, the gap between germline ends came to 25 bases. DNA for the CDR3: TGTGCCAGCAGTATCCGCCAACAGGGTGGTCTGGTTTTGAACACTGAAGCTTTCTTT. Amino acids: CASSIRQQGGLVLNTEAFF.

This clonotype was seen ten or more times. V is TRBV5-6 and J is TRBJ1-2; 8 bases line up with TRBD1. CDR1 is SGHDT and CDR2 is YYEEEE in the germline V gene. The length of the CDR3 is 17 residues. With V trimmed by 6 bases and J by 7 bases, 20 bases remained unmatched. The CDR3 sequence: CASKPDRAVFASGGYTF. CDR3 DNA: TGTGCCAGCAAACCGGACAGGGCGGTTTTCGCCTCCGGTGGCTACACCTTC.

This clonotype was seen at least ten times. This chain uses TRBV2 with TRBJ1-1; D is possibly TRBD1 (6 bases). V gave up 8 bases and J gave up 4 bases, with 17 bases separating them. The CDR3 contains 14 residues. CDR1 and CDR2 from the germline V gene are SNHLY and FYNNEI. The CDR3, as DNA: TGTGCCAGCGAGAAGGAGGCCAGGGGCACTGAAGCTTTCTTT. This gives the protein CASEKEARGTEAFF. The full variable domain, with the rest looked up from reference TRBV2 and TRBJ1-1, is EPEVTQTPSHQVTQMGQEVILRCVPISNHLYFYWYRQILGQKVEFLVSFYNNEISEKSEIFDDQFSVERPDGSNFTLKIRSTKLEDSAMYFCASEKEARGTEAFFGQGTRLTVV.

This chain connects TRBV6-1 to TRBJ2-1; D might be TRBD2 (7 bases). The germline V gene has CDR1 MNHNS and CDR2 SASEGT. Trimming shortened V by 6 bases and J by 13 bases, and 22 bases separated the two germline ends. The CDR3 has 14 amino acids. The CDR3 DNA reads TGTGCCAGCAGATCAAGGGGGGGGCAGAATTATCAGTTCTTC. It yields the protein CASRSRGGQNYQFF.

This clonotype was detected once. A far larger clone is a single base away, which makes a read error likely. The CDR3 is CASSSPVTGRHEQFF. For the CDR3, the DNA is TGTGCCAGCAGTTCCCCCGTGACAGGGCGCCATGAGCAGTTCTTC. J is TRBJ2-5 and V is TRBV27, with 7 positions matching TRBD1. The J call may be wrong; the DNA end is better matched by TRBJ2-1. Per germline, CDR1 MNHEY and CDR2 SMNVEV (reference sequence). The CDR3 spans 15 residues.

This clonotype came up many times. The genes are TRBV4-1 and TRBJ2-1; D gene unclear. The CDR3 consists of 13 residues. The V gene's germline CDR1 is MGHRA and CDR2 YSYEKL. Trimming left V 2 bases short and J 3 bases short, with 5 bases between. The CDR3 protein is CASSQNYYNEQFF. CDR3 nucleotides: TGCGCCAGCAGCCAAAATTACTACAATGAGCAGTTCTTC.

The J gene is TRBJ1-2, the V gene TRBV6-1, with a possible D match to TRBD1 (6 bases). The CDR3 length is 12 residues. Trimming took off 10 bases at V and 7 bases at J, with 16 bases between the two ends. CDR1 is MNHNS and CDR2 is SASEGT in the germline V gene. The CDR3 region is CATTQGGSGYTF. For the CDR3, the DNA is TGTGCCACCACACAGGGTGGTAGTGGCTACACCTTC.

This clonotype was detected a few times. V and J are TRBV2 and TRBJ2-5; unclear D gene. The V end was cut by 4 bases, the J end by 0 bases, with 6 bases between. Per the germline V gene, CDR1 is SNHLY and CDR2 is FYNNEI. The length of the CDR3 is 13 residues. CDR3 loop: CASSGADQETQYF. CDR3 bases: TGTGCCAGCAGTGGGGCAGACCAAGAGACCCAGTACTTC.